Below are 21 T cell receptor beta chains sequenced from a single sample in a study of T cell responses to AZD1222 COVID-19 vaccine (dated by TCRdb to about 2021). The protocol used for the library was the immunoSEQ multiplex PCR assay. TCRdb carries this immuneACCESS record with in-frame sequences only. Its versions omit some clonotypes, under half of them owing to an unresolved V gene in the studies checked, with the rest unexplained. This sample has about 110,000 clones in its table, and roughly 93% of those were observed once. Around 3% of the sample belongs to the ten largest clones. What this sample's time point label stands for: about 28 days (+/-7) after the second vaccine dose. Sequencing used peripheral blood, obtained 28 days after the second AZD1222 dose. Receptors originate from an adult who received the AZD1222 COVID-19 vaccine.

This clone was seen just once. The chain couples TRBV5-1 to TRBJ2-7; the D call may be TRBD1 or TRBD2 (6 bases each). The CDR3 runs to 14 residues. Germline CDR1 and CDR2: SGHRS and YFSETQ. V lost 4 bases, J lost 0 bases, and 11 bases lay in between. The CDR3 protein is CASSRGDTSYEQYF. In DNA form, the CDR3 reads TGCGCCAGCAGCCGCGGGGACACCTCCTACGAGCAGTACTTC. Using reference TRBV5-1 and TRBJ2-7 for the parts outside the CDR3, the full variable domain is KAGVTQTPRYLIKTRGQQVTLSCSPISGHRSVSWYQQTPGQGLQFLFEYFSETQRNKGNFPGRFSGRQFSNSRSEMNVSTLELGDSALYLCASSRGDTSYEQYFGPGTRLTVT.

This sequence joins TRBV6-5 and TRBJ1-6; D unclear. Germline lookup yields CDR1 MNHEY and CDR2 SVGAGI. V was shortened by 2 bases and J by 14 bases, with 16 bases between the two germline ends. This CDR3 is 14 amino acids long. CDR3: CASSYHSAGRTLHF. Here the CDR3 DNA reads TGTGCCAGCAGTTACCACTCCGCTGGACGAACCCTCCACTTT.

J is TRBJ2-1 and V is TRBV5-1, with 11 bases aligning to TRBD2. Per germline, CDR1 SGHRS and CDR2 YFSETQ. The CDR3 has 16 amino acids. The V and J ends lost 4 bases and 4 bases, in that order; junction bases with no gene match: 7. The CDR3 here is CASSPTTSGGYNEQFF. CDR3 in DNA: TGCGCCAGCAGCCCTACCACTAGCGGGGGATACAATGAGCAGTTCTTC.

J is TRBJ2-5 and V is TRBV10-3; TRBD1 is a possible D gene (6 bases). V was clipped by 0 bases and J by 4 bases, with 12 bases between them. This CDR3 is built from 15 residues. Germline-derived CDR1 and CDR2 are ENHRY and SYGVKD. CDR3 coding DNA: TGTGCCATCAGTGAGTCTGAGGGGGTGGCAGAGACCCAGTACTTC. This codes for CAISESEGVAETQYF.

This clone was recorded once. V usage is TRBV11-2 and J usage is TRBJ2-1, with TRBD2 matching over 9 bases. After removal of 5 bases from V and 7 bases from J, the junction contained 9 bases not matched to a gene. Germline V gene data show CDR1 as SGHAT and CDR2 as FQNNGV. The CDR3 consists of 15 residues. As DNA, the CDR3 is TGTGCCAGCAGCCCGGTGCGGGGGGGGCGGAATGAGCAGTTCTTC. It translates to CASSPVRGGRNEQFF.

The V and J genes are TRBV11-2 and TRBJ1-1, with D hard to call. CDR3 length: 17 amino acids. Between the trimmed V and J ends, which lost 7 bases and 0 bases, there was a span of 21 bases. Germline loops: CDR1 SGHAT, CDR2 FQNNGV. CDR3 coding DNA: TGTGCCAGCAACCATCTCCGTGGTCTAAAGATGAACACTGAAGCTTTCTTT. It codes for CASNHLRGLKMNTEAFF.

The V call is TRBV5-8, the J call TRBJ2-1, with D perhaps TRBD1 (6 bases). CDR1 SGHTS and CDR2 YDEGEE come from the germline V gene. The CDR3 has 14 amino acids. The V and J ends lost 5 bases and 8 bases respectively, with 17 bases between them. The CDR3 DNA reads as TGTGCCAGCAGGGGGGACATCGGCAGGGATGAGCAGTTCTTC. Amino acid sequence: CASRGDIGRDEQFF.

This chain links TRBV12-5 with TRBJ1-5, with D perhaps matching TRBD1 (5 bases). V was trimmed by 6 bases and J by 4 bases, leaving 10 bases between them. Germline CDR1 LGHNT, CDR2 FRNRAP. CDR3 length: 13 residues. CDR3 bases: TGTGCTAGTGGCACGTCAGGGAATCAGCCCCAGCATTTT. Translated, it gives CASGTSGNQPQHF.

The V and J genes are TRBV11-2 and TRBJ2-7, with unresolved D. Germline CDR1 is SGHAT and CDR2 is FQNNGV. V lost 2 bases and J lost 5, with 16 bases in between. There are 15 residues in the CDR3. The CDR3 region is CASSLSPSPQDEQYF. The CDR3 coding sequence is TGTGCCAGCAGCTTATCGCCGTCTCCTCAGGACGAGCAGTACTTC.

The chain has TRBV5-1 and TRBJ2-1; no firm D call. The CDR3 is 15 residues long. The germline gives CDR1 SGHRS, CDR2 YFSETQ. The V end was cut by 4 bases, the J end by 8 bases, with 19 bases between. The chain's CDR3 is CASSLRRDEVDEQFF. DNA for the CDR3: TGCGCCAGCAGCCTGAGGAGAGACGAGGTGGATGAGCAGTTCTTC.

This chain links TRBV27 with TRBJ2-5; possible D gene TRBD2, 6 bases. The CDR3 has 14 amino acids. The ends were cut back, 5 bases at V and 4 bases at J, with 14 bases in the middle. CDR1 is MNHEY, CDR2 SMNVEV, per germline (reference sequence). CDR3 nucleotides: TGTGCCAGCAGTCGCGCGAAGGGAGGAGAGACCCAGTACTTC. As protein: CASSRAKGGETQYF.

The gene calls are TRBV10-2 and TRBJ1-3; no reliable D call. The CDR3 is made up of 13 amino acids. Deletions cut 2 bases from V and 1 base from J, with 3 bases between. Germline loops: CDR1 WSHSY, CDR2 SAAADI. DNA of the CDR3: TGCGCCAGCAGTGAGAGGTCTGGAAACACCATATATTTT. Its translation: CASSERSGNTIYF.

The chain joins TRBV7-8 to TRBJ2-5, with D maybe TRBD2 (6 bases). Trimming removed 2 bases from V and 2 bases from J, with 21 bases in between. The CDR3 consists of 18 residues. Germline loops: CDR1 SGHVS, CDR2 FQNEAQ. The CDR3 loop is CASSLTTSGGAPQETQYF. The CDR3 DNA is TGTGCCAGCAGCTTAACCACTTCCGGCGGGGCCCCACAAGAGACCCAGTACTTC.

This chain joins TRBV10-2 and TRBJ2-1; 8 bases line up with TRBD2. Trimming took 8 bases from V and 5 from J; bases not matched to a gene: 11. Germline-derived CDR1 and CDR2 are WSHSY and SAAADI. The CDR3 consists of 15 residues. CDR3 in DNA: TGCGCCAGCCTCCAGGCCCAAGCGGGGGACAATGAGCAGTTCTTC. Encoded protein: CASLQAQAGDNEQFF.

This chain joins TRBV20-1 and TRBJ1-1; the D is unclear. CDR1 and CDR2 (germline): DFQATT, SNEGSKA (reference sequence). The CDR3 runs to 11 residues. V lost 5 bases, J lost 0 bases, and 4 bases lay in between. The CDR3, as DNA: TGCAGTGCTCGGGTGAACACTGAAGCTTTCTTT. It specifies CSARVNTEAFF.

V usage is TRBV4-2 and J usage is TRBJ1-1; D remains unclear. The CDR3 length is 16 residues. V was pared by 4 bases and J by 0 bases, with 15 bases between. Germline V gene lookup returns CDR1 LGHNA and CDR2 YNFKEQ. The CDR3 spells CASSPSRSDMNTEAFF. CDR3 DNA: TGTGCCAGCAGCCCCAGCAGATCGGATATGAACACTGAAGCTTTCTTT.

The CDR3 here is CASSPLSQGSSYEQYF. Here the CDR3 DNA reads TGTGCCAGCTCACCACTTTCACAGGGTTCCTCCTACGAGCAGTACTTC. The chain links TRBV18 to TRBJ2-7, with a weak D call TRBD1 (6 bases). CDR3 length equals 16 residues. CDR1 and CDR2 from the germline V gene are KGHSH and LQKENI. V was pared by 1 base and J by 0 bases, with 13 bases between.

The chain links TRBV9 to TRBJ2-2, with 7 bases fitting TRBD1. CDR3 length equals 17 residues. V was pared by 1 base and J by 3 bases, with 9 bases of the junction left unmatched. Germline CDR1 reads SGDLS; CDR2 reads YYNGEE. In DNA, the CDR3 is TGTGCCAGCAGCGTACTTTCCTGGACAGGCTACACCGGGGAGCTGTTTTTT. This sequence encodes CASSVLSWTGYTGELFF.

V usage is TRBV4-2 and J usage is TRBJ1-1; 11 bases agree with TRBD1. With 6 bases clipped from V and 1 base from J, the junction kept 7 bases outside the gene matches. This CDR3 contains 16 residues. CDR1 LGHNA and CDR2 YNFKEQ come from the germline V gene. The CDR3 loop reads CASSSRTGGGNTEAFF. CDR3 in DNA: TGTGCCAGCAGTTCTCGGACAGGGGGCGGGAACACTGAAGCTTTCTTT.

The chain links TRBV5-1 to TRBJ1-2; no clear D. The germline gives CDR1 SGHRS, CDR2 YFSETQ. Trimming took 0 bases from V and 5 from J, leaving 11 bases between them. This CDR3 has 14 residues. This CDR3 is CASSLALVPYGYTF. Here the CDR3 DNA reads TGCGCCAGCAGCTTGGCCTTAGTACCGTATGGCTACACCTTC.

This clone appeared once. The V and J genes are TRBV29-1 and TRBJ1-5, with a tentative D call TRBD1 (6 bases). This CDR3 contains 14 residues. Germline CDR1 and CDR2: SQVTM and ANQGSEA. V shed 6 bases and J shed 2 bases, with 14 bases lying between them. The CDR3 spells CSVADSWGNQPQHF. In nucleotides, the CDR3 is TGCAGCGTCGCGGACAGCTGGGGCAATCAGCCCCAGCATTTT.